These 26 T cell receptor beta chains were all obtained from the same sample, sequenced in a study of CD8+ T cells in alopecia areata. The treatment was: oral pan-JAK inhibitor, 5-10 mg twice daily. cDNA serving as the sequencing template came from extracted, reverse transcribed RNA. Sequencing was performed with immunoSEQ multiplex PCR; in TCRdb, only in-frame clones are kept and a portion is missing. The sample shows fewer than 250,000 clones, around two fifths of them seen only once. The sample in question was CD4+ T cells sorted from blood, obtained between weeks 30 and 35, from a patient treated with tofacitinib. The receptors shown here come from a human donor with alopecia areata.

Only a few counts were recorded for this clone. This chain connects TRBV7-9 to TRBJ2-3, with D possibly TRBD2 on 6 matching bases. CDR1 and CDR2 from the germline V gene are SEHNR and FQNEAQ (reference sequence). V was trimmed by 5 bases and J by 2 bases, leaving 14 bases between them. The CDR3 is 15 amino acids. CDR3 DNA: TGTGCCAGCAGCCCCCGGGGGAGAGACACAGATACGCAGTATTTT. The encoded protein is CASSPRGRDTDTQYF.

The rearrangement links TRBV18 to TRBJ2-7; perhaps TRBD1 as D (5 bases). Trimming stripped 4 bases from V and 0 bases from J, with 19 bases between. CDR3 size: 17 residues. CDR1 is KGHSH, CDR2 LQKENI, per germline. The CDR3: CASSLGKGQGGSYEQYF. The CDR3 DNA sequence: TGTGCCAGCTCACTAGGAAAAGGGCAGGGCGGCTCCTACGAGCAGTACTTC. Full variable domain (missing parts from reference TRBV18 and TRBJ2-7): NAGVMQNPRHLVRRRGQEARLRCSPMKGHSHVYWYRQLPEEGLKFMVYLQKENIIDESGMPKERFSAEFPKEGPSILRIQQVVRGDSAAYFCASSLGKGQGGSYEQYFGPGTRLTVT.

The chain couples TRBV6-1 to TRBJ2-5, with D unresolved. Germline values: CDR1 MNHNS, CDR2 SASEGT. Trimming took 3 bases from V and 9 from J, leaving 8 bases between them. CDR3 size: 11 residues. CDR3 protein: CASSEQLAQYF. In nucleotides, the CDR3 is TGTGCCAGCAGTGAGCAATTGGCCCAGTACTTC.

This clone came up many times. The chain carries TRBV2 and TRBJ2-1; D is possibly TRBD1 or TRBD2 (5 bases each). V gave up 0 bases and J gave up 7 bases, with 16 bases separating them. CDR3 length equals 16 residues. The germline V gene has CDR1 SNHLY and CDR2 FYNNEI. CDR3 loop: CASSEARGASRNEQFF. The CDR3 DNA sequence: TGTGCCAGCAGTGAAGCGAGGGGCGCTAGTCGGAATGAGCAGTTCTTC.

The chain uses TRBV15 and TRBJ2-5; 14 bases are shared with TRBD2. The CDR3 is 15 amino acids. Trimming cost V 10 bases and J 0 bases; bases outside gene matches: 4. CDR1 and CDR2 from the germline V gene are LNHNV and YYDKDF (reference sequence). Here the CDR3 DNA reads TGTGCCATCAGACTAGCGGGAGGGGACCAAGAGACCCAGTACTTC. It codes for CAIRLAGGDQETQYF.

This clone was observed a handful of times. V gene TRBV7-6 combines with J gene TRBJ2-7; D gene ambiguous. Trimming removed 0 bases at V and 1 base at J, with 7 bases between. Germline assignment: CDR1 SGHVS and CDR2 FNYEAQ. The length of the CDR3 is 14 residues. Here the CDR3 DNA reads TGTGCCAGCAGCTTAGCCCCGAGTTCCTACGAGCAGTACTTC. Protein product: CASSLAPSSYEQYF.

The rearrangement uses TRBV10-3 and TRBJ1-1; no reliable D call. Germline V gene lookup returns CDR1 ENHRY and CDR2 SYGVKD. Deletions cut 3 bases from V and 0 bases from J, with 5 bases between. The length of the CDR3 is 13 residues. CDR3 sequence reads: CAISDRLNTEAFF. The CDR3 bases are TGTGCCATCAGTGACAGGTTGAACACTGAAGCTTTCTTT.

V and J are TRBV7-9 and TRBJ2-7, with D hard to call. This CDR3 region has 14 residues. Deletions cut 0 bases from V and 5 bases from J, with 11 bases between. Germline V lookup: CDR1 SEHNR, CDR2 FQNEAQ (reference sequence). DNA for the CDR3: TGTGCCAGCAGCTTAGCGGCGTTTGGACACGAGCAGTACTTC. Its protein is CASSLAAFGHEQYF.

This rearrangement joins TRBV5-1 to TRBJ2-1, with TRBD2 matching over 14 bases. CDR1 SGHRS and CDR2 YFSETQ come from the germline V gene. CDR3 length: 17 amino acids. The V segment lost 1 base and the J segment 6 bases; nucleotides outside the gene matches: 6. CDR3 DNA: TGCGCCAGCAGCTTGCGGGGACTAGCGGGAGAACGCAATGAGCAGTTCTTC. Protein sequence: CASSLRGLAGERNEQFF. Full variable domain (remainder filled in from reference TRBV5-1 and TRBJ2-1): KAGVTQTPRYLIKTRGQQVTLSCSPISGHRSVSWYQQTPGQGLQFLFEYFSETQRNKGNFPGRFSGRQFSNSRSEMNVSTLELGDSALYLCASSLRGLAGERNEQFFGPGTRLTVL.

J is TRBJ2-2 and V is TRBV6-6, with TRBD1 identical over 10 bases. The length of the CDR3 is 15 residues. In germline, CDR1 is MNHNY, CDR2 SVGAGI (reference sequence). V lost 6 bases, J lost 4 bases, and 5 bases stayed unmatched. CDR3 sequence (DNA): TGTGCCAGCAGACGGGACAGGGGAAGCACCGGGGAGCTGTTTTTT. Translating gives CASRRDRGSTGELFF.

This clone showed up just a few times. The genes are TRBV27 and TRBJ1-2, with TRBD1 matching over 12 bases. V gave up 10 bases and J gave up 8 bases; unmatched junction bases: 17. CDR1 is MNHEY and CDR2 is SMNVEV in the germline V gene (reference sequence). The CDR3 is made up of 16 amino acids. The CDR3 here is CATRPQPGQGAGGYTF. As DNA, the CDR3 is TGTGCCACTCGACCCCAACCGGGACAGGGGGCGGGAGGCTACACCTTC.

A few counts support this clone. The rearrangement links TRBV29-1 to TRBJ2-1; TRBD2 matches at 7 bases. The V segment lost 8 bases and the J segment 5 bases; nucleotides outside the gene matches: 6. Germline lookup yields CDR1 SQVTM and CDR2 ANQGSEA. This CDR3 comprises 12 residues. The CDR3: CSWGRANNEQFF. The CDR3 nucleotides read TGCAGCTGGGGGAGGGCTAACAATGAGCAGTTCTTC.

Only a few counts were recorded for this clone. The chain joins TRBV19 to TRBJ1-2; D gene ambiguous. This CDR3 region has 12 residues. V was cut by 6 bases and J by 3 bases, with 8 bases left in between. Germline CDR1 LNHDA, CDR2 SQIVND (reference sequence). CDR3 in DNA: TGTGCCAGTAGGTCGCACGACTATGGCTACACCTTC. This translates into CASRSHDYGYTF.

The CDR3 bases are TGTGCCTGGAGTCGGGGGTCGGCTTTCTTT. Protein: CAWSRGSAFF. This chain connects TRBV30 to TRBJ1-1, with D tentatively TRBD1 (5 bases). The CDR3 consists of 10 residues. Germline V lookup: CDR1 GTSNPN, CDR2 SVGIG (reference sequence). Trimming left V 2 bases short and J 11 bases short, with 9 bases between.

This clone was picked up a small number of times. Written as DNA, the CDR3 is TGCAGCGTTGAATCGGGTGGCCACTACTATGGCTACACCTTC. Translated, it gives CSVESGGHYYGYTF. The rearrangement uses TRBV29-1 and TRBJ1-2; D unresolved. The V end was cut by 2 bases, the J end by 3 bases, with 13 bases between. The CDR3 runs 14 residues. Germline V lookup: CDR1 SQVTM, CDR2 ANQGSEA.

At least ten counts were recorded for this clone. The CDR3 region has the DNA TGTGCCAGCAGTTCAGGGGGCGAGGAAAAACTGTTTTTT. Its protein is CASSSGGEEKLFF. The chain has TRBV28 and TRBJ1-4, with 8 bases that match TRBD1. CDR1 and CDR2 from the germline V gene are MDHEN and SYDVKM. The V and J ends lost 4 bases and 8 bases, in that order; junction bases with no gene match: 3. The CDR3 extends over 13 amino acids.

The chain combines TRBV29-1 with TRBJ2-7, with TRBD1 matching over 8 bases. The germline gives CDR1 SQVTM, CDR2 ANQGSEA. Germline trimming cut 4 bases from V and 5 bases from J; bases unmatched to any gene: 10. The CDR3 extends over 14 amino acids. In DNA, the CDR3 is TGCAGCGTTGGTCTCGCAGGGGGCAGAGACGAGCAGTACTTC. Its protein is CSVGLAGGRDEQYF.

This clone was counted between two and nine times. V and J are TRBV30 and TRBJ1-5, with unresolved D. The germline gives CDR1 GTSNPN, CDR2 SVGIG (reference sequence). V was cut by 1 base and J by 11 bases, with 15 bases left in between. This CDR3 region has 13 residues. The CDR3 DNA follows: TGTGCCTGGAGTGCCGCCCGGGAGACAACCCAGCATTTT. As protein: CAWSAARETTQHF.

The chain links TRBV25-1 to TRBJ2-5, with D possibly being TRBD1 (5 bases). V dropped 0 bases and J dropped 2 bases, with 7 bases sitting between them. CDR3 length: 14 amino acids. Germline CDR1 and CDR2: MGHDK and SYGVNS. For the CDR3, the DNA is TGTGCCAGCAGTGAATACAAGGGGCAAGAGACCCAGTACTTC. Translated: CASSEYKGQETQYF.

In this sample, this clone turned up a few times. The chain uses TRBV30 and TRBJ2-1; D might be TRBD1 or TRBD2, each matching 5 bases. Germline CDR1 and CDR2: GTSNPN and SVGIG (reference sequence). V gave up 2 bases and J gave up 7 bases, with 15 bases separating them. This CDR3 has 14 amino acids. This chain's CDR3 is CAWSSSVSGNEQFF. In DNA form, the CDR3 reads TGTGCCTGGAGTAGTAGCGTTTCAGGGAATGAGCAGTTCTTC.

The chain employs TRBV7-9 and TRBJ1-4, with D possibly TRBD1 on 5 matching bases. This CDR3 is 13 amino acids long. Germline V gives CDR1 SEHNR, CDR2 FQNEAQ (reference sequence). Trimming cost V 6 bases and J 8 bases, with 13 bases left between them. The CDR3 DNA follows: TGTGCCAGCAGACCCACAGGAGGGGAAAAACTGTTTTTT. As protein: CASRPTGGEKLFF.

This chain connects TRBV30 to TRBJ1-3; D remains ambiguous. The V gene lost 1 base and the J gene lost 4 bases, with 11 bases spanning the gap. The germline V gene encodes CDR1 GTSNPN and CDR2 SVGIG (reference sequence). This CDR3 comprises 14 residues. CDR3 protein: CAWSGGLRGNTIYF. CDR3 DNA: TGTGCCTGGAGTGGAGGGCTGAGAGGAAACACCATATATTTT.

The chain uses TRBV5-4 and TRBJ1-5; D is unresolved. V lost 2 bases, J lost 4 bases, and 19 bases lay in between. This CDR3 comprises 17 residues. Germline V gives CDR1 SGHNT, CDR2 YYREEE (reference sequence). The CDR3 nucleotides are TGTGCCAGCAGCTTTGGTGGATCCGAGGGCTCAAATCAGCCCCAGCATTTT. This translates into CASSFGGSEGSNQPQHF.

This clone has more than one count but fewer than ten. The J gene is TRBJ1-3, the V gene TRBV5-6; 9 bases match TRBD1. V dropped 6 bases and J dropped 4; count of bases not matched to a gene: 8. Germline CDR1 reads SGHDT; CDR2 reads YYEEEE. The CDR3 runs to 15 residues. Here the CDR3 DNA reads TGTGCCAGCACCATACAGGGGGCAGACGGAAACACCATATATTTT. Encoded protein: CASTIQGADGNTIYF.

The genes are TRBV7-8 and TRBJ2-5; TRBD1 agrees at 8 bases. CDR1 is SGHVS, CDR2 FQNEAQ, per germline. The CDR3 spans 14 residues. Losses at the gene ends were 1 base for V and 9 bases for J; bases not matched to a gene: 7. This CDR3 reads CASSLEGQAQPQYF. The CDR3 region has the DNA TGTGCCAGCAGCTTAGAGGGACAGGCCCAGCCCCAGTACTTC.

The rearrangement uses TRBV29-1 and TRBJ2-3; weak D call: TRBD2 (6 bases). V dropped 0 bases and J dropped 0 bases, with 10 bases sitting between them. The germline CDR1 and CDR2 sequences are SQVTM and ANQGSEA. The CDR3 loop spans 15 amino acids. In DNA form, the CDR3 reads TGCAGCGTTGAAGATTGGAGGGAGAGCACAGATACGCAGTATTTT. Translating gives CSVEDWRESTDTQYF.